The rows below give T cell receptor beta chains drawn from one sample of a study of T cell responses to AZD1222 COVID-19 vaccine. Assay used: immunoSEQ multiplex PCR; TCRdb lists only in-frame clones, some missing. Here the sample spans 150,000 or so clones, 80% to 90% being singletons. Sequenced material: peripheral blood, taken on day 0 of AZD1222 vaccination. Every receptor here comes from an adult in good health. Both conserved end residues are part of each CDR3. A D gene is named only where the DNA matches it firmly. Size is omitted from some rows. Given values are once, few, many or a class for expanded clones.

CASSYPNRGARNQPQHF,TGTGCCAGCAGTTACCCGAATCGGGGGGCGCGCAATCAGCCCCAGCATTTT,TRBV6-2/TRBV6-3,.,.,TRBJ1-5
CASSRSGTGGLDQPQHF,TGTGCCAGCAGTCGTTCTGGGACAGGGGGCCTCGATCAGCCCCAGCATTTT,TRBV6-2/TRBV6-3,.,TRBD1,TRBJ1-5
CASSTGGRVGQPANTQYF,TGTGCCAGCAGCACTGGAGGGCGGGTGGGCCAACCAGCTAATACGCAGTATTTT,TRBV5-4,.,.,TRBJ2-3
CASSLGGVTEAFF,TGTGCCAGCAGTTTAGGAGGGGTTACTGAAGCTTTCTTT,TRBV28,.,.,TRBJ1-1
CASSPQENTEAFF,TGTGCCAGCAGCCCACAGGAGAACACTGAAGCTTTCTTT,TRBV6-2/TRBV6-3,few,.,TRBJ1-1
CASRVDAGNTIYF,TGTGCCAGCAGGGTCGATGCTGGAAACACCATATATTTT,TRBV2,.,.,TRBJ1-3
CASSSIGAGGATEQFF,TGCGCCAGCAGCTCGATTGGGGCGGGAGGAGCGACTGAGCAGTTCTTC,TRBV5-1,.,TRBD2,TRBJ2-1
CASGFTVAGEGEQYF,TGTGCTAGTGGTTTCACCGTAGCGGGAGAGGGCGAGCAGTACTTC,TRBV12-5,.,TRBD2,TRBJ2-7
CASGALDRYYGYTF,TGTGCCAGCGGAGCCTTGGACCGATACTATGGCTACACCTTC,TRBV5-8,.,.,TRBJ1-2
CASSLEPRESNQPQHF,TGTGCCAGCAGCTTAGAACCCAGGGAAAGCAATCAGCCCCAGCATTTT,TRBV7-2,few,.,TRBJ1-5
CASSSPKGYTEAFF,TGTGCCAGCAGTTCGCCCAAAGGGTACACTGAAGCTTTCTTT,TRBV6-8,large,.,TRBJ1-1